This TCR beta chain was obtained from a study of OX40 agonist ivuxolimab in advanced cancers. Study-wide background: Patients received ivuxolimab, an agonistic anti-OX40 (CD134) antibody. Six ivuxolimab dose levels, 0.01 to 10 mg/kg, were given intravenously every 2 weeks. Study-wide points: At 0.1 to 3.0 mg/kg and by week 6, CD4+ and CD8+ T cells in the blood had expanded clonally. Partial responders at 0.1-3.0 mg/kg showed near-lowest clonal expansion.

The CDR3 consists of 16 residues. CDR1 and CDR2 (germline): MGHRA, YSYEKL. Unmatched junction bases numbered 9, after V lost 4 bases and J lost 1 base. As regards this clone: The antigen is unknown.

The protocol was immunoSEQ multiplex PCR, while the TCRdb copy is restricted to in-frame clones and leaves out a portion. The repertoire includes tens of thousands of clones, 65% to 90% of them detected once, and roughly 0.58% sits in the top ten. This rearrangement joins TRBV4-1 to TRBJ1-1; 7 positions match TRBD1. The receptor was isolated from an adult with an advanced solid tumor such as melanoma, head and neck, liver or kidney cancer. Specimen: CD4+ or CD8+ T cells sorted from blood, collected in a trial of the OX40 agonist ivuxolimab. The CDR3 DNA sequence: TGCGCCAGCAGCCGCCCGCTCCGACAGGGGAACACTGAAGCTTTCTTT. This gives the protein CASSRPLRQGNTEAFF.